Included here is one TCR beta chain sequence, with context. Profiling relied on immunoSEQ multiplex PCR, and the TCRdb table lists in-frame clones only, not all of them. Of approximately 40,000 clones listed, 90% to 95% are singletons. Patients got 3 mg/kg IV nivolumab weeks 1, 4, 7, 10, then biweekly through week 26. This CDR3 has 15 residues. Trimming removed 2 bases at V and 0 bases at J, with 5 bases between. From germline, CDR1 is ENHRY and CDR2 SYGVKD. The entry originates in a study of ipilimumab plus nivolumab after autologous stem cell transplantation. Study details: Patients received a median of about 5 ipilimumab and 8 nivolumab doses. Myeloma patients were high-risk transplant-naive or relapsed within 3 years of first autologous transplant.

J is TRBJ1-6 and V is TRBV10-3; D is ambiguous. This clonotype was sampled from a male donor with multiple myeloma. The material was PBMCs, obtained in a trial of ipilimumab plus nivolumab as post-transplant consolidation. In DNA, the CDR3 is TGTGCCATCAGTGAGGCGAGCTCCTATAATTCACCCCTCCACTTT. Translating it yields CAISEASSYNSPLHF.